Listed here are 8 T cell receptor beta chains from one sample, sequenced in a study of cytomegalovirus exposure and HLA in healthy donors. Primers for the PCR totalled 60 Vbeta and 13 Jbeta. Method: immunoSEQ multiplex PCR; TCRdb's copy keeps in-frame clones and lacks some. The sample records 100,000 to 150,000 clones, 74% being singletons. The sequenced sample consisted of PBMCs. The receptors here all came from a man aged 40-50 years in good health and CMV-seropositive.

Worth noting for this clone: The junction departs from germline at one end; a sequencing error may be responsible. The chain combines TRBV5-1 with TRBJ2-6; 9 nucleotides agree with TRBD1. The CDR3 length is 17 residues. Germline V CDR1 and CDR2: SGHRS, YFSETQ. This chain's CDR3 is CVSTRTGDFSGANVLTF. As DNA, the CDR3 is TGCGTCAGCACCAGGACAGGGGATTTCTCTGGGGCCAACGTCCTGACTTTC.

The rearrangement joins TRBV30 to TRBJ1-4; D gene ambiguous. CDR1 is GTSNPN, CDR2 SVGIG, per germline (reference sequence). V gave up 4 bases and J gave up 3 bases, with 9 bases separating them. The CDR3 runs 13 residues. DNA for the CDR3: TGTGCCTGGAACCAACAGCCTAATGAAAAACTGTTTTTT. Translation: CAWNQQPNEKLFF.

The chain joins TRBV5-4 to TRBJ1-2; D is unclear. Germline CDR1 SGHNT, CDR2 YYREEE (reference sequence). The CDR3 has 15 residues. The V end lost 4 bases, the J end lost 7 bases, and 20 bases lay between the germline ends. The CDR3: CASSRPGPERVGYTF. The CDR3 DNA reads TGTGCCAGCAGCCGCCCCGGTCCGGAACGGGTTGGCTACACCTTC. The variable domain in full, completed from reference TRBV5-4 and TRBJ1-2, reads ETGVTQSPTHLIKTRGQQVTLRCSSQSGHNTVSWYQQALGQGPQFIFQYYREEENGRGNFPPRFSGLQFPNYSSELNVNALELDDSALYLCASSRPGPERVGYTFGSGTRLTVV.

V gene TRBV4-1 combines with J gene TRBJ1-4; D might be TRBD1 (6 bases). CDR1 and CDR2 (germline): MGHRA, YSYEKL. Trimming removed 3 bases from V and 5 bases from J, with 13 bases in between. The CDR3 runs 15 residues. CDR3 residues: CASSHEHRDNEKLFF. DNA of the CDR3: TGCGCCAGCAGCCACGAGCACAGGGACAATGAAAAACTGTTTTTT.

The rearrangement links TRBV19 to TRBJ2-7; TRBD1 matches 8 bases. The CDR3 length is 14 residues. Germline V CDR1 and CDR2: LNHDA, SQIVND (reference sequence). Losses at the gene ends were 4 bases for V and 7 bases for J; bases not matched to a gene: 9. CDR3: CASSTRTGMEEQYF. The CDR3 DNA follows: TGTGCCAGTAGTACCCGGACAGGGATGGAAGAGCAGTACTTC. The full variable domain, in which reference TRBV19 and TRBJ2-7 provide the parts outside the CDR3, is DGGITQSPKYLFRKEGQNVTLSCEQNLNHDAMYWYRQDPGQGLRLIYYSQIVNDFQKGDIAEGYSVSREKKESFPLTVTSAQKNPTAFYLCASSTRTGMEEQYFGPGTRLTVT.

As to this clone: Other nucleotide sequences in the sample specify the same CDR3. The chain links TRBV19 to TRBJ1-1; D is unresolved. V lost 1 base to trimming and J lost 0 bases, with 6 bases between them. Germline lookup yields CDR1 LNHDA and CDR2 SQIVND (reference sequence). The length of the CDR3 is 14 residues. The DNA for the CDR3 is TGTGCCAGTAGTATAGGGCAGTTGAACACTGAAGCTTTCTTT. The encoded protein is CASSIGQLNTEAFF.

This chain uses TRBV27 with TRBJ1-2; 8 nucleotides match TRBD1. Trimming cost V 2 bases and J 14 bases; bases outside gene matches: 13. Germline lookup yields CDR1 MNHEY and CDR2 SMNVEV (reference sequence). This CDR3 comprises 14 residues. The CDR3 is CASSLGTGKSIRTF. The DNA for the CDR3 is TGTGCCAGCAGTTTAGGGACAGGCAAATCGATCAGGACCTTC.

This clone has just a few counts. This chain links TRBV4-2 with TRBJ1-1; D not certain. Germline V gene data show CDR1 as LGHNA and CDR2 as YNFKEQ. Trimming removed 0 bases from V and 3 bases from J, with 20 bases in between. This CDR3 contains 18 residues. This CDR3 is CASSQEGGPQAGDTEAFF. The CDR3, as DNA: TGTGCCAGCAGCCAAGAGGGAGGTCCCCAGGCCGGGGACACTGAAGCTTTCTTT.